The clone carrying this T cell receptor beta chain was seen repeatedly, ten times or more. The antigen is unknown. Trimming removed 0 bases at V and 5 bases at J, with 21 bases between. The CDR3 length is 17 residues. Germline loops: CDR1 DFQATT, CDR2 SNEGSKA (reference sequence). These data originate in a study of neurological immune-mediated disorders. Overall study results and limits: Patients with HTLV-1-associated myelopathy showed the most TCR clonal expansion. Those with multiple sclerosis showed the least, falling below healthy controls.

One entry per CDR3 protein, called by TCRdb with MiXCR from the 5' RACE reads. Of some 18,000 distinct CDR3 sequences in the sample, around 7.6% were seen once. The chain employs TRBV20-1 and TRBJ2-3; the D gene is possibly TRBD1 (6 bases). Sequencing was done on a sample of CD8+ T cells from blood. The receptor was isolated from a woman aged 30 to 39 with HTLV-1-associated myelopathy (HAM/TSP). The CDR3 DNA sequence: TGCAGTGCTAGAGACTACAGGGCCCCCGAGGCCAAAGATACGCAGTATTTT. Translation: CSARDYRAPEAKDTQYF.